What follows describes a single T cell receptor (beta chain). Alongside a J-beta primer mix, a sample-barcoded 5' primer served in a second PCR lasting about 7 to 11 cycles. In TCRdb, the 5' RACE reads were re-called with MiXCR into one record per CDR3 protein. The profile covers 700,000 or so distinct CDR3 sequences, with less than 45% appearing a single time and approximately 31% taken by the ten largest. This CDR3 has 15 residues. Germline CDR1 ENHRY, CDR2 SYGVKD. V shed 8 bases, J shed 5 bases, and the junction held 14 bases outside the gene matches. This specimen belongs to a study of blood T cells in healthy people across ages.

Sequencing was performed on blood. The rearrangement links TRBV10-3 to TRBJ2-5; 7 bases fit TRBD2. The TCR comes from an elderly man in good health. The CDR3 region has the DNA TGTGCCATCGGGAGGGATATGGGGACGCGGGAGACCCAGTACTTC. Translation: CAIGRDMGTRETQYF.